The 12 T cell receptor beta chains below were found in one sample sequenced in a study of OX40 agonist ivuxolimab in advanced cancers. Produced via immunoSEQ multiplex PCR; TCRdb's table is partial and in-frame only. The sample records roughly 70,000 clones, around 83% being singletons. Source: CD4+ or CD8+ T cells sorted from blood, taken in a trial of the OX40 agonist ivuxolimab. These TCRs come from an adult with an advanced solid tumor such as melanoma, head and neck, liver or kidney cancer.

The chain combines TRBV5-4 with TRBJ2-7, with 9 bases lining up with TRBD2. The J segment lost 5 bases and the V segment lost 4 bases, leaving 10 bases of the junction unmatched. There are 15 residues in the CDR3. Germline CDR1 reads SGHNT; CDR2 reads YYREEE (reference sequence). DNA for the CDR3: TGTGCCAGCAGCCTATTAGCGGGAGTGAGTGACGAGCAGTACTTC. Its protein is CASSLLAGVSDEQYF.

The V gene is TRBV4-2, the J gene TRBJ2-3; 9 positions match TRBD2. The germline V gene has CDR1 LGHNA and CDR2 YNFKEQ. V shed 0 bases and J 1 base; nucleotides not matched to a gene: 8. The CDR3 totals 18 residues. The DNA for the CDR3 is TGTGCCAGCAGCCAAGAAGCGGGGGGCACCCCTGGCACAGATACGCAGTATTTT. Its protein product is CASSQEAGGTPGTDTQYF.

This rearrangement joins TRBV27 to TRBJ2-7; D is undetermined. The CDR3 covers 12 residues. CDR1 and CDR2 from the germline V gene are MNHEY and SMNVEV (reference sequence). Trimming took off 8 bases at V and 4 bases at J, with 12 bases between the two ends. In DNA form, the CDR3 reads TGTGCCAGCCCCGGATTAAAGTACGAGCAGTACGTC. Amino acids: CASPGLKYEQYV.

The genes are TRBV7-9 and TRBJ2-1; D uncertain. The V end was cut by 3 bases, the J end by 6 bases, with 6 bases between. This CDR3 comprises 12 residues. Germline lookup yields CDR1 SEHNR and CDR2 FQNEAQ (reference sequence). The CDR3 bases are TGTGCCAGCAGCTTGAGAAGCAATGAGCAGTTCTTC. This translates into CASSLRSNEQFF.

The genes are TRBV28 and TRBJ2-6; D might be TRBD1 (5 bases). The germline V and J ends were trimmed by 4 bases and 1 base, with 11 bases remaining between them. The CDR3 runs 16 residues. Germline assignment: CDR1 MDHEN and CDR2 SYDVKM. The CDR3 DNA reads as TGTGCCAGCAGTTCACAACAGGCTTCTGGGGCCAACGTCCTGACTTTC. It is translated as CASSSQQASGANVLTF.

The chain joins TRBV28 to TRBJ1-3; no reliable D call. The V gene's germline CDR1 is MDHEN and CDR2 SYDVKM. V lost 6 bases to trimming and J lost 6 bases, with 21 bases between them. The CDR3 consists of 16 residues. CDR3 bases: TGTGCCAGCAGCTTGGGAGAGCCCCGGTCGCCAAACACCATATATTTT. Translation: CASSLGEPRSPNTIYF.

The J gene is TRBJ1-4, the V gene TRBV2; unclear D gene. V lost 9 bases and J 0 bases, leaving 14 bases between the germline ends. Germline CDR1 reads SNHLY; CDR2 reads FYNNEI. The CDR3 has 15 amino acids. CDR3 region: CARGKGVATNEKLFF. The CDR3 DNA reads as TGTGCCAGGGGGAAGGGAGTGGCAACTAATGAAAAACTGTTTTTT. The entire variable domain, with the rest obtained from reference TRBV2 and TRBJ1-4, is as follows: EPEVTQTPSHQVTQMGQEVILRCVPISNHLYFYWYRQILGQKVEFLVSFYNNEISEKSEIFDDQFSVERPDGSNFTLKIRSTKLEDSAMYFCARGKGVATNEKLFFGSGTQLSVL.

The chain employs TRBV10-2 and TRBJ1-1; perhaps TRBD1 as D (6 bases). This CDR3 comprises 15 residues. The germline CDR1 and CDR2 sequences are WSHSY and SAAADI. Trimming removed 4 bases from V and 3 bases from J, with 15 bases in between. The CDR3 reads CASSGLGAGDTEAFF. The DNA for the CDR3 is TGCGCCAGCAGTGGTTTGGGGGCCGGCGACACTGAAGCTTTCTTT.

This clone was observed a handful of times. V is TRBV29-1 and J is TRBJ2-3, with TRBD1 matching 7 bases. After removal of 2 bases from V and 2 bases from J, the junction contained 7 bases not matched to a gene. The CDR3 is 15 amino acids. Germline V gives CDR1 SQVTM, CDR2 ANQGSEA. CDR3 in amino acids: CSVEPRTGTTDTQYF. As DNA, the CDR3 is TGCAGCGTTGAACCCCGGACAGGTACCACAGATACGCAGTATTTT.

This chain joins TRBV10-3 and TRBJ1-2; no clear D gene. The germline V gene has CDR1 ENHRY and CDR2 SYGVKD. The CDR3 has 12 amino acids. Trimming left V 0 bases short and J 6 bases short, with 5 bases between. The CDR3 region is CAISESGNGYTF. In DNA form, the CDR3 reads TGTGCCATCAGTGAGTCAGGGAATGGCTACACCTTC.

This clone was seen repeatedly, ten times or more. V and J are TRBV6-1 and TRBJ1-5, with D perhaps matching TRBD1 (5 bases). Trimming removed 8 bases at V and 3 bases at J, with 8 bases between. This CDR3 comprises 12 residues. Germline V CDR1 and CDR2: MNHNS, SASEGT. The CDR3 region is CASRDSNQPQHF. CDR3 nucleotide sequence: TGTGCCAGCCGGGACTCCAATCAGCCCCAGCATTTT.

The CDR3 DNA reads TGCGCCAGCAGCTATGACAGAGGGGAAAAACTGTTTTTT. Translated: CASSYDRGEKLFF. The chain recombines TRBV4-1 with TRBJ1-4; the D gene is possibly TRBD1 (5 bases). The CDR3 sequence is 13 residues long. Trimming removed 5 bases from V and 8 bases from J, with 12 bases in between. Germline V lookup: CDR1 MGHRA, CDR2 YSYEKL.